The 25 T cell receptor beta chains given below trace back to one sample, sequenced in a study of T cells expressing NK-cell markers. TCRdb re-called the 5' RACE reads and gives one entry per CDR3 protein, without DNA. This table holds roughly 390,000 distinct CDR3 sequences. Material for sequencing was blood T cells: a sorted CD56 or NKG2C T cell subset, CD4+ or CD8+ T cells, or bulk PBMC T cells (not recorded which). The source is a woman between 50 and 59 years old in good health.

The chain carries TRBV5-1 and TRBJ2-3; TCRdb selects TRBD1, and the lack of DNA leaves this call unchecked. This CDR3 spans 15 amino acids. The germline V gene has CDR1 SGHRS and CDR2 YFSETQ. CDR3 residues: CASSGGVGVVDTQYF.

The CDR3 here is CASSLSEVEAGSLYEQYF. This chain connects TRBV27 to TRBJ2-7. The germline CDR1 and CDR2 sequences are MNHEY and SMNVEV (reference sequence). The CDR3 has 18 amino acids.

This chain uses TRBV19 with TRBJ2-1; TCRdb reports TRBD2, a call that lacks DNA to check it against. CDR1 and CDR2 from the germline V gene are LNHDA and SQIVND (reference sequence). The CDR3 covers 17 residues. The CDR3: CASTALAGGSSYNEQFF. Full variable domain (missing parts from reference TRBV19 and TRBJ2-1): DGGITQSPKYLFRKEGQNVTLSCEQNLNHDAMYWYRQDPGQGLRLIYYSQIVNDFQKGDIAEGYSVSREKKESFPLTVTSAQKNPTAFYLCASTALAGGSSYNEQFFGPGTRLTVL.

The CDR3 loop reads CASSQDNRDYNEQFF. The chain carries TRBV4-1 and TRBJ2-1. Per the germline V gene, CDR1 is MGHRA and CDR2 is YSYEKL. This CDR3 comprises 15 residues.

V and J are TRBV28 and TRBJ2-3; TCRdb indicates TRBD2, and absent DNA this call remains unverified. Looked up from germline, CDR1 is MDHEN and CDR2 is SYDVKM. This CDR3 has 15 amino acids. The CDR3 protein is CASSLGTRSTDTQYF.

The rearrangement uses TRBV24-1 and TRBJ2-1; the TCRdb call, TRBD1, lacks DNA for checking. This CDR3 region has 13 residues. Per germline, CDR1 KGHDR and CDR2 SFDVKD. The CDR3 sequence: CATSEAGGFEQFF.

The chain joins TRBV12-3 or TRBV12-4 to TRBJ2-1; TCRdb reports TRBD2, a call that lacks DNA to check it against. The CDR3 is 18 amino acids. This chain's CDR3 is CASSLGLAGPRKADEQFF.

The V and J genes are TRBV10-2 and TRBJ1-2; checking the TCRdb D call of TRBD1 is not possible without DNA. The CDR3 covers 14 residues. The germline V gene encodes CDR1 WSHSY and CDR2 SAAADI. Here the CDR3 reads CASTPQGRATGYTF.

The chain couples TRBV4-1 to TRBJ1-5. The length of the CDR3 is 16 residues. Germline-derived CDR1 and CDR2 are MGHRA and YSYEKL. The CDR3 reads CASSQVERRPNQPQHF.

V usage is TRBV28 and J usage is TRBJ2-2. The CDR3 is 12 amino acids. Looked up from germline, CDR1 is MDHEN and CDR2 is SYDVKM. The CDR3 sequence is CASSLSTGGAVF.

The chain recombines TRBV12-3 or TRBV12-4 with TRBJ2-2; TCRdb reports TRBD1, a call that lacks DNA to check it against. The CDR3 loop spans 15 amino acids. Here the CDR3 reads CASSLARQPGGELFF.

The chain recombines TRBV7-9 with TRBJ1-6; TCRdb proposes TRBD1, but this gene call is untestable without DNA. The CDR3 is 11 residues long. Germline V gene data show CDR1 as SEHNR and CDR2 as FQNEAQ (reference sequence). The CDR3 reads CASSPLGPLHF.

The rearrangement links TRBV12-3 or TRBV12-4 to TRBJ2-5; with no DNA, the TCRdb D assignment of TRBD2 cannot be verified. The CDR3 is 18 amino acids. CDR3 region: CASSFSLGTSGAQETQYF.

This chain uses TRBV3-1 with TRBJ1-4; TCRdb proposes TRBD1, but this gene call is untestable without DNA. CDR1 and CDR2 (germline): LGHDT, YNNKEL (reference sequence). This CDR3 has 15 amino acids. The CDR3 region is CASSQTPETNEKLFF.

The chain recombines TRBV20-1 with TRBJ2-1. From germline, CDR1 is DFQATT and CDR2 SNEGSKA (reference sequence). CDR3 length: 14 amino acids. CDR3 region: CSARFARTYNEQFF.

The chain has TRBV20-1 and TRBJ2-5; TCRdb designates TRBD1, a call that cannot be tested without DNA. In germline, CDR1 is DFQATT, CDR2 SNEGSKA (reference sequence). The CDR3 is made up of 15 amino acids. CDR3 in amino acids: CSASLASTFGRTQYF.

The rearrangement links TRBV5-6 to TRBJ2-7; TCRdb calls TRBD1, which cannot be checked without DNA. The CDR3 sequence is 15 residues long. Germline-derived CDR1 and CDR2 are SGHDT and YYEEEE. The CDR3 sequence: CASSLVPGQGYEQYF.

The CDR3: CASSLSSGRIAGGPTYEQYF. The genes are TRBV27 and TRBJ2-7; TCRdb indicates TRBD2, and absent DNA this call remains unverified. The CDR3 is 20 residues long. Germline V lookup: CDR1 MNHEY, CDR2 SMNVEV (reference sequence).

The chain combines TRBV18 with TRBJ1-5; TCRdb's D call of TRBD1 is untestable without DNA. CDR3 length equals 16 residues. Germline assignment: CDR1 KGHSH and CDR2 LQKENI. The CDR3 here is CASSPGGEFFNQPQHF. Full variable domain (remainder filled in from reference TRBV18 and TRBJ1-5): NAGVMQNPRHLVRRRGQEARLRCSPMKGHSHVYWYRQLPEEGLKFMVYLQKENIIDESGMPKERFSAEFPKEGPSILRIQQVVRGDSAAYFCASSPGGEFFNQPQHFGDGTRLSIL.

This chain joins TRBV4-1 and TRBJ2-7; no DNA is available, so the TRBD2 call from TCRdb remains unchecked. The CDR3 runs to 20 residues. Looked up from germline, CDR1 is MGHRA and CDR2 is YSYEKL. The CDR3 reads CASSHSPGTSGRPRAYEQYF.

This rearrangement joins TRBV11-3 to TRBJ2-1; TCRdb picks TRBD1, but there is no DNA to check that call. The length of the CDR3 is 14 residues. The germline V gene has CDR1 SGHNT and CDR2 YENEEA. CDR3 protein: CASSIGQSHNEQFF.

The chain is built from TRBV15 and TRBJ2-5; TCRdb calls TRBD1, which cannot be checked without DNA. This CDR3 has 16 residues. Looked up from germline, CDR1 is LNHNV and CDR2 is YYDKDF (reference sequence). The CDR3 loop reads CATSRDGGRGGETQYF.

V usage is TRBV9 and J usage is TRBJ2-5; as DNA is missing, the TRBD2 call by TCRdb cannot be tested. The CDR3 is made up of 15 amino acids. The germline V gene encodes CDR1 SGDLS and CDR2 YYNGEE. CDR3 amino acids: CASSPSPGEGETQYF.

V is TRBV5-1 and J is TRBJ1-4; as DNA is missing, the TRBD1 call by TCRdb cannot be tested. Germline-derived CDR1 and CDR2 are SGHRS and YFSETQ. The CDR3 runs to 16 residues. Here the CDR3 reads CASSSPKGQGYEKLFF.

The chain employs TRBV5-1 and TRBJ2-7; TCRdb picks TRBD1, but there is no DNA to check that call. The CDR3 covers 15 residues. The V gene's germline CDR1 is SGHRS and CDR2 YFSETQ. The CDR3 loop is CASSPRGGYPSEQYF.